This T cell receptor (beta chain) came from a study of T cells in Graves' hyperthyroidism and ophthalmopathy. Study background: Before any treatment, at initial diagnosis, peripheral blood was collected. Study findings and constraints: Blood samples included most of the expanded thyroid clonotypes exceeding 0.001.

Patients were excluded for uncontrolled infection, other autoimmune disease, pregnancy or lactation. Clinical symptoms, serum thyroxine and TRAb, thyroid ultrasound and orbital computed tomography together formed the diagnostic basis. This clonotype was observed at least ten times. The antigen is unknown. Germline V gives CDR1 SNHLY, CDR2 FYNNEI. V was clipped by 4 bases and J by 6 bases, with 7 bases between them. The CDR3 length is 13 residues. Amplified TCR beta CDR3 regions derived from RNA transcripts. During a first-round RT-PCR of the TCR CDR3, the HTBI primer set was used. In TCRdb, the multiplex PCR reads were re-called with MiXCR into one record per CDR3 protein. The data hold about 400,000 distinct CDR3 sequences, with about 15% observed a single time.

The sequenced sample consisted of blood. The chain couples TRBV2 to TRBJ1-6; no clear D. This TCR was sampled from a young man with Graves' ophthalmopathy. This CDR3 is CASSGLPNSPLHF. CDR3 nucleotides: TGTGCCAGCAGTGGACTGCCTAATTCACCCCTCCACTTT.